The next 17 T cell receptor beta chains were all read from a single sample in a study of blood T cell repertoires in COVID-19. Sequenced by immunoSEQ multiplex PCR; TCRdb stores in-frame clones only, minus some. The table has around 220,000 clones, almost 90% seen once; the top ten hold roughly 1.5%. The sequenced sample was peripheral blood. Source of these receptors: a man between 18 and 29 years old with active or convalescent COVID-19.

The V gene is TRBV6-6, the J gene TRBJ2-2; TRBD2 agrees at 9 bases. Trimming cost V 10 bases and J 5 bases; bases outside gene matches: 11. Germline V CDR1 and CDR2: MNHNY, SVGAGI (reference sequence). The CDR3 is 15 residues long. The CDR3 DNA follows: TGTGCCATCGGAGCGGGAGGATCTGGAACCGGGGAGCTGTTTTTT. Residues: CAIGAGGSGTGELFF.

This sequence joins TRBV7-8 and TRBJ2-1, with TRBD2 matching 16 bases. The CDR3 loop spans 15 amino acids. The V and J ends lost 1 base and 15 bases, in that order; junction bases with no gene match: 6. Germline CDR1 reads SGHVS; CDR2 reads FQNEAQ. CDR3 sequence reads: CASSLGGLAGGPRFF. In nucleotides, the CDR3 is TGTGCCAGCAGCTTAGGGGGACTAGCGGGAGGGCCTCGGTTCTTC.

V is TRBV19 and J is TRBJ1-1, with 9 positions matching TRBD1. This CDR3 is built from 17 residues. CDR1 and CDR2 from the germline V gene are LNHDA and SQIVND (reference sequence). V trimming: 3 bases; J trimming: 0 bases; junction bases outside the gene matches: 8. The DNA for the CDR3 is TGTGCCAGTAGTATTCTACCGGGACAGGGCATGAACACTGAAGCTTTCTTT. Its protein product is CASSILPGQGMNTEAFF.

The chain has TRBV5-4 and TRBJ1-6; 10 nucleotides match TRBD1. This CDR3 contains 16 residues. Looked up from germline, CDR1 is SGHNT and CDR2 is YYREEE (reference sequence). The V gene end was trimmed by 2 bases and the J gene end by 7 bases; junction bases not matched to a gene: 6. The CDR3: CASSLGTGVGNSPLHF. The CDR3 nucleotides read TGTGCCAGCAGCTTAGGGACAGGGGTCGGGAATTCACCCCTCCACTTT.

There are a few counts of this clone. The V call is TRBV11-2, the J call TRBJ2-2, with TRBD2 matching 9 bases. CDR3 size: 15 residues. Germline assignment: CDR1 SGHAT and CDR2 FQNNGV. V shed 2 bases and J 6 bases; nucleotides not matched to a gene: 4. CDR3 nucleotides: TGTGCCAGCAGCTTAACCCTAGCGGGATCCGGGGAGCTGTTTTTT. This encodes CASSLTLAGSGELFF.

The J gene is TRBJ2-5, the V gene TRBV6-5; maybe TRBD1 (5 bases). V was pared by 6 bases and J by 3 bases, with 11 bases between. This CDR3 spans 13 amino acids. Germline loops: CDR1 MNHEY, CDR2 SVGAGI. The CDR3 here is CASRLTAKETQYF. CDR3 DNA: TGTGCCAGCAGGTTGACAGCTAAAGAGACCCAGTACTTC.

V usage is TRBV29-1 and J usage is TRBJ1-1; weak D call: TRBD1 (6 bases). V lost 4 bases to trimming and J lost 8 bases, with 11 bases between them. CDR3 size: 11 residues. Germline CDR1 reads SQVTM; CDR2 reads ANQGSEA. CDR3 in amino acids: CSVVRGTEAFF. The CDR3 DNA reads TGCAGCGTTGTAAGAGGGACAGAAGCTTTCTTT.

The CDR3 sequence is CASSVSYSGRHYNEQFF. The CDR3 nucleotides read TGTGCCAGCAGCGTTTCCTATAGCGGGAGACACTACAATGAGCAGTTCTTC. V usage is TRBV9 and J usage is TRBJ2-1; 9 bases align to TRBD2. Per germline, CDR1 SGDLS and CDR2 YYNGEE. The CDR3 totals 17 residues. Trimming cost V 2 bases and J 3 bases; bases outside gene matches: 9.

This chain connects TRBV18 to TRBJ2-7; the D is unclear. Germline CDR1 is KGHSH and CDR2 is LQKENI. Deletions cut 3 bases from V and 10 bases from J, with 13 bases between. The CDR3 totals 12 residues. The CDR3 DNA sequence: TGTGCCAGCTCACCGTCCTCGGAGCGACAGTACTTC. Protein: CASSPSSERQYF.

This clone appeared a few times. The rearrangement joins TRBV4-2 to TRBJ1-2, with unresolved D. V lost 0 bases and J lost 7, with 18 bases in between. In germline, CDR1 is LGHNA, CDR2 YNFKEQ. The CDR3 totals 16 residues. This chain's CDR3 is CASSQDGGVDRGGYTF. CDR3 bases: TGTGCCAGCAGCCAAGATGGCGGAGTGGATCGTGGTGGCTACACCTTC.

The V and J genes are TRBV7-3 and TRBJ2-3; D is undetermined. The CDR3 covers 14 residues. Trimming shortened V by 0 bases and J by 1 base, and 5 bases separated the two germline ends. Germline CDR1 is SGHTA and CDR2 is FQGTGA. The CDR3 is CASSLTFGTDTQYF. The DNA of the CDR3 is TGTGCCAGCAGCTTAACGTTCGGCACAGATACGCAGTATTTT.

J is TRBJ2-3 and V is TRBV10-3; no firm D call. The length of the CDR3 is 13 residues. The V end lost 5 bases, the J end lost 1 base, and 7 bases lay between the germline ends. Germline V gives CDR1 ENHRY, CDR2 SYGVKD. Written as DNA, the CDR3 is TGTGCCATCAGTAGCTATGGCACAGATACGCAGTATTTT. Protein product: CAISSYGTDTQYF.

This rearrangement joins TRBV6-5 to TRBJ2-3; 8 bases are shared with TRBD2. This CDR3 region has 13 residues. The V and J ends lost 6 bases and 4 bases, in that order; junction bases with no gene match: 3. The V gene's germline CDR1 is MNHEY and CDR2 SVGAGI. CDR3 sequence: CASRLADPDTQYF. The CDR3, as DNA: TGTGCCAGCAGACTAGCGGATCCAGATACGCAGTATTTT.

This clone was picked up one time. V usage is TRBV7-2 and J usage is TRBJ2-3; 8 bases line up with TRBD1. Germline CDR1 SGHTA, CDR2 FQGNSA. The CDR3 is 15 residues long. Trimming cost V 5 bases and J 0 bases; bases outside gene matches: 4. As DNA, the CDR3 is TGTGCCAGCAGCAGTGGACAGGGCAGCACAGATACGCAGTATTTT. It yields the protein CASSSGQGSTDTQYF.

This rearrangement joins TRBV21-1 to TRBJ2-7; no check of the table's D call, TRBD2, against the DNA was made. TRBV21-1 is assigned pseudogene status. The CDR3 totals 12 residues. The CDR3 DNA reads as TGTGCCAGCGCCACCCTGAGATACGAGCAGTACTTC. Translation: CASATLRYEQYF.

Here the CDR3 reads CASSPSGGKFGAYEQYF. The CDR3 region has the DNA TGTGCCAGCAGCCCCTCGGGAGGTAAATTCGGGGCTTACGAGCAGTACTTC. V and J are TRBV7-9 and TRBJ2-7, with 7 bases matching TRBD2. CDR3 length: 17 residues. V gave up 5 bases and J gave up 4 bases; unmatched junction bases: 17. Germline loops: CDR1 SEHNR, CDR2 FQNEAQ (reference sequence).

This clone was detected a few times. The genes are TRBV7-2 and TRBJ2-7; D unresolved. CDR3 size: 12 residues. Germline CDR1 is SGHTA and CDR2 is FQGNSA. V lost 0 bases, J lost 8 bases, and 8 bases lay in between. CDR3 residues: CASSLAAVQQYF. The CDR3 DNA is TGTGCCAGCAGCTTAGCTGCGGTTCAGCAGTACTTC.